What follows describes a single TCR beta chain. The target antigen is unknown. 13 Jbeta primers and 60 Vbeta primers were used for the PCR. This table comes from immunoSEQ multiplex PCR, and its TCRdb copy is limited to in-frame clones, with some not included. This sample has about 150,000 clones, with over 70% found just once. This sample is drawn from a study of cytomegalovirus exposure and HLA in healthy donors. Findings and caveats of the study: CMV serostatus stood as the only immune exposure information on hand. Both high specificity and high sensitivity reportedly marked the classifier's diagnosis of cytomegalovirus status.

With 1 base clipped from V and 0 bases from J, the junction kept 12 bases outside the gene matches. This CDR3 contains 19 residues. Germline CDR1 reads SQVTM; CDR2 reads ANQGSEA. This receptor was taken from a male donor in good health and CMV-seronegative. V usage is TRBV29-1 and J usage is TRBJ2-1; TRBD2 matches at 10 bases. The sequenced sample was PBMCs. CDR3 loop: CSVEGGLAGDKISYNEQFF. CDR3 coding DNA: TGCAGCGTTGAAGGGGGGCTAGCGGGAGACAAAATCTCCTACAATGAGCAGTTCTTC.